The entry below gives a single T cell receptor beta chain sequence along with its context. The antigen is not known. This entry comes from a study of cytotoxic CD8 clonotypes in ibrutinib-treated CLL. The wider study: Partial responses numbered roughly 25 and complete responses 2; after a median about 62 months, about 15 stayed remitted and about twelve progressed. On average, almost 95,000 productive rearrangements and around 250,000 productive templates per sample. General observations from the study: There were few public clonotypes, and on treatment they contracted or stayed stable.

Trimming shortened V by 3 bases and J by 6 bases, and 9 bases separated the two germline ends. This CDR3 contains 12 residues. Germline CDR1 is MDHEN and CDR2 is SYDVKM. Generated by immunoSEQ multiplex PCR, the TCRdb table keeps only in-frame clones and is missing some. Of 200,000 or so clones listed, about four fifths are singletons. The sequence came from a human donor with chronic lymphocytic leukemia. Sequenced material: PBMCs, taken after 12 months of ibrutinib treatment. The chain combines TRBV28 with TRBJ2-7; perhaps TRBD1 as D (6 bases). This CDR3 reads CASSLTGFEQYF. CDR3 bases: TGTGCCAGCAGTTTGACAGGCTTCGAGCAGTACTTC.